Described below is a single T cell receptor (beta chain) sequence and its context. Its antigen is not known. The TCRbeta library incorporated unique molecular identifiers. TCRdb ran MiXCR on the PCR reads and lists one entry per CDR3 protein. The data contain fewer than 750,000 distinct CDR3 sequences, roughly 30% of them singletons. The sample originates from a study of T-cell reconstitution after alpha-beta-depleted transplantation in children. Study observations and caveats: By about two months after transplant, alpha-beta T cells reportedly arose from several hundred graft clones that had expanded. TCRbeta diversity was high at day 60 in some patients (a result of surviving recipient T cells and thymic progenitors).

Germline V lookup: CDR1 SEHNR, CDR2 FQNEAQ (reference sequence). The CDR3 has 13 amino acids. Unmatched junction bases numbered 5, after V lost 11 bases and J lost 4 bases. This chain uses TRBV7-9 with TRBJ2-1; 10 positions match TRBD1. The origin of this receptor is a boy younger than two with Wiskott-Aldrich syndrome, due to receive a stem cell transplant. Sequences were derived from PBMCs, sampled before TCRalphabeta/CD19-depleted stem cell transplant. The CDR3 DNA is TGTGCCTCGGGGACAGGGGTTTACAATGAGCAGTTCTTC. Amino acids: CASGTGVYNEQFF. The full variable domain, in which reference TRBV7-9 and TRBJ2-1 provide the parts outside the CDR3, is DTGVSQNPRHKITKRGQNVTFRCDPISEHNRLYWYRQTLGQGPEFLTYFQNEAQLEKSRLLSDRFSAERPKGSFSTLEIQRTEQGDSAMYLCASGTGVYNEQFFGPGTRLTVL.